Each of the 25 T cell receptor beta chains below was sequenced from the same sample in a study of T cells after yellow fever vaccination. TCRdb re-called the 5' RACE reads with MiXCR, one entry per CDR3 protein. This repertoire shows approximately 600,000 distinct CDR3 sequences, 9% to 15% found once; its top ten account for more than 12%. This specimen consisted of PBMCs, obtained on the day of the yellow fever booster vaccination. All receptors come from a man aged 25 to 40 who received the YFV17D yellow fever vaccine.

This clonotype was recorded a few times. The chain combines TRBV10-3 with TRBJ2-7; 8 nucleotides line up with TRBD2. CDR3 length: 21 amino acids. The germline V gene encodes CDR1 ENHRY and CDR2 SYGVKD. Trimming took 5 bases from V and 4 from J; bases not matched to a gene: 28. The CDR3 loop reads CAISPRGGVKPNGARGYEQYF. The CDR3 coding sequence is TGTGCCATCAGTCCCCGGGGGGGGGTTAAACCGAATGGAGCAAGAGGGTACGAGCAGTACTTC.

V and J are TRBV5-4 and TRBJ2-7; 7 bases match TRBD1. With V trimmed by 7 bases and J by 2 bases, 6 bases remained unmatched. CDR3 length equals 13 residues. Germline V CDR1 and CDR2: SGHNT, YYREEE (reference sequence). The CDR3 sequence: CASFKQGAYEQYF. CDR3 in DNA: TGTGCCAGCTTCAAGCAGGGGGCCTACGAGCAGTACTTC.

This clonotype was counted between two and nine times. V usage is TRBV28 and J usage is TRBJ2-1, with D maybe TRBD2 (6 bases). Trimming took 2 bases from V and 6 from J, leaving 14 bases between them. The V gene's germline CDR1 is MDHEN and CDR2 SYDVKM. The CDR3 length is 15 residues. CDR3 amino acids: CASSLAGSATNEQFF. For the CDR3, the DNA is TGTGCCAGCAGTTTAGCGGGGTCGGCAACCAATGAGCAGTTCTTC.

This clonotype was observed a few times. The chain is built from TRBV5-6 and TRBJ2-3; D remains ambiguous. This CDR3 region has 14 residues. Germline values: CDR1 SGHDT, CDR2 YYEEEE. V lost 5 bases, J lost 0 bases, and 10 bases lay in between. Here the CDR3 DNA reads TGTGCCAGCAGGGATGACCTGAGCACAGATACGCAGTATTTT. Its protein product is CASRDDLSTDTQYF.

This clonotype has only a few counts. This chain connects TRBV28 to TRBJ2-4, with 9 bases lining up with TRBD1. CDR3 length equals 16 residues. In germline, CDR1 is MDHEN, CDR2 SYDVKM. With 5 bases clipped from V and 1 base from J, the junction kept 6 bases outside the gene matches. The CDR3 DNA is TGTGCCAGCAGTGGCGGACAGGGGCTGGCCAAAAACATTCAGTACTTC. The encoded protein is CASSGGQGLAKNIQYF.

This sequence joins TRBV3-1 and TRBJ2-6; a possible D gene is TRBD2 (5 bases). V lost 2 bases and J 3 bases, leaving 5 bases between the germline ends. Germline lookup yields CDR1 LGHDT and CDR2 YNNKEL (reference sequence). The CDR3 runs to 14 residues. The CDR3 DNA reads TGTGCCAGCAGCCAACGGGATGGGGCCAACGTCCTGACTTTC. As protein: CASSQRDGANVLTF.

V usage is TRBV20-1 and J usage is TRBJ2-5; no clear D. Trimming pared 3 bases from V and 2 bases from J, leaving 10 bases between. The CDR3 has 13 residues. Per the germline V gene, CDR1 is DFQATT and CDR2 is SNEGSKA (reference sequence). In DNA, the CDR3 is TGCAGTGCTAGTTATTCTGTGCAAGAGACCCAGTACTTC. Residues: CSASYSVQETQYF.

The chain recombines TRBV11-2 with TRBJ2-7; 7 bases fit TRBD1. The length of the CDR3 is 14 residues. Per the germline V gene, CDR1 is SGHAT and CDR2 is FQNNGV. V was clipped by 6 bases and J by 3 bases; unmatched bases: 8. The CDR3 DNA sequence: TGTGCCAGCAGGACGCCAGGACAGGACTACGAGCAGTACTTC. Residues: CASRTPGQDYEQYF.

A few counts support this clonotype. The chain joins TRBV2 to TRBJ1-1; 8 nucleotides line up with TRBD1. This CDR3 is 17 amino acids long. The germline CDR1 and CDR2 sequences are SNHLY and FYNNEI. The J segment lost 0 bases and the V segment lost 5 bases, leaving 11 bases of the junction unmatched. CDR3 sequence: CASSLGQGEIMNTEAFF. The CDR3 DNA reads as TGTGCCAGCAGTCTAGGACAGGGAGAGATAATGAACACTGAAGCTTTCTTT.

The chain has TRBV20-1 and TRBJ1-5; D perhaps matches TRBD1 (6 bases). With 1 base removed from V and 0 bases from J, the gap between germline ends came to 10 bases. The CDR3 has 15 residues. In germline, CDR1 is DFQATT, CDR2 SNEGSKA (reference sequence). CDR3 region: CSARAQGFSNQPQHF. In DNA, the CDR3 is TGCAGTGCTAGAGCACAGGGTTTTAGCAATCAGCCCCAGCATTTT.

The chain's CDR3 is CASSGRGESSSVGTQYF. Here the CDR3 DNA reads TGTGCCAGCAGTGGGAGGGGAGAGAGCTCCTCGGTGGGTACGCAGTATTTT. The chain uses TRBV25-1 and TRBJ2-3; TRBD2 might be the D (6 bases). Germline CDR1 reads MGHDK; CDR2 reads SYGVNS. V gave up 4 bases and J gave up 8 bases, with 25 bases separating them. The CDR3 runs 17 residues.

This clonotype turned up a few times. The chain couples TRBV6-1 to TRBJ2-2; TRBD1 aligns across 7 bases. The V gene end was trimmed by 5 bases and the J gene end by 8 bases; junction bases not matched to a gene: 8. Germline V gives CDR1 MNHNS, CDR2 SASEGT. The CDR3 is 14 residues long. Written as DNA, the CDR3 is TGTGCCAGCAGTAGGGGAAGGGGGCGTGGGGAGCTGTTTTTT. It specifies CASSRGRGRGELFF.

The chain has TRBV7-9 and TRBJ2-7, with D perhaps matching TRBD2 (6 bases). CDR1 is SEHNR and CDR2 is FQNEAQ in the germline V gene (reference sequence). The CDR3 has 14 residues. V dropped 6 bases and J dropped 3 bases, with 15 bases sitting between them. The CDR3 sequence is CASSAAGSNYEQYF. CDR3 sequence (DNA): TGTGCCAGCAGTGCAGCGGGTTCCAACTACGAGCAGTACTTC.

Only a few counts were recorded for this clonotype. CDR3 sequence reads: CASSYSNSGGSYEQYF. The CDR3 DNA reads as TGTGCCAGCAGTTACTCGAACAGCGGGGGCTCCTACGAGCAGTACTTC. This chain uses TRBV6-5 with TRBJ2-7; 8 positions match TRBD2. V shed 0 bases and J 0 bases; nucleotides not matched to a gene: 4. In germline, CDR1 is MNHEY, CDR2 SVGAGI. The CDR3 length is 16 residues.

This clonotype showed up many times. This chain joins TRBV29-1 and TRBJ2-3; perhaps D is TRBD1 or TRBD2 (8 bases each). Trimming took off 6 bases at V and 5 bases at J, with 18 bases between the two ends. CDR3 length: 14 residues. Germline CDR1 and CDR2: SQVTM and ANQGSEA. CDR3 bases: TGCAGCGTGGACAGGGCGCTAGCGGGAGATACGCAGTATTTT. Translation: CSVDRALAGDTQYF.

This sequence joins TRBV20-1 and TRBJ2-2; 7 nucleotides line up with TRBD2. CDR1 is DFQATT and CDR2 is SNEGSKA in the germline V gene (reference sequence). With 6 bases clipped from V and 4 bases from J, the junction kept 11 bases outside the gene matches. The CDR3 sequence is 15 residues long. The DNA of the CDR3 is TGCAGTGCCCTCCCGGGGGGAATGGGCACCGGGGAGCTGTTTTTT. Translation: CSALPGGMGTGELFF.

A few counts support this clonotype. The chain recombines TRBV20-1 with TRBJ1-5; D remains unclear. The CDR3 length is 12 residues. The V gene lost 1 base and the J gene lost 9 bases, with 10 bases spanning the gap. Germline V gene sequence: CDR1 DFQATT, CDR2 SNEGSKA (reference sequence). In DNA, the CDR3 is TGCAGTGCTAGAGGCGAGGCGGCGCCCCAGCATTTT. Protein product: CSARGEAAPQHF.

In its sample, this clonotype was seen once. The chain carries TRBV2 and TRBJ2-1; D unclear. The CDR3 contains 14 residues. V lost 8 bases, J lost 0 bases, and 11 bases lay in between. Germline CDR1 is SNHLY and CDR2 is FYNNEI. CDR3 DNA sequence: TGTGCCAGCGCCCCGGGTTTCTCCTACAATGAGCAGTTCTTC. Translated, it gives CASAPGFSYNEQFF.

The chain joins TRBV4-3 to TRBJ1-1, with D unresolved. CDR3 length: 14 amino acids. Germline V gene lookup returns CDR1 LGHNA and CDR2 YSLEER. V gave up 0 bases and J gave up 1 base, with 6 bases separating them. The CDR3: CASSQEDSNTEAFF. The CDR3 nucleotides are TGCGCCAGCAGCCAAGAGGATTCGAACACTGAAGCTTTCTTT.

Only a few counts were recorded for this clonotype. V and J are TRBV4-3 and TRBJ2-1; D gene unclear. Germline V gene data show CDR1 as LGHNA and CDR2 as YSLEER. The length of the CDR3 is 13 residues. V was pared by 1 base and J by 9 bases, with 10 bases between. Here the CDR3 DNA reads TGCGCCAGCAGCCAAGTAGGAAGGGCTGAGCAGTTCTTC. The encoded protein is CASSQVGRAEQFF.

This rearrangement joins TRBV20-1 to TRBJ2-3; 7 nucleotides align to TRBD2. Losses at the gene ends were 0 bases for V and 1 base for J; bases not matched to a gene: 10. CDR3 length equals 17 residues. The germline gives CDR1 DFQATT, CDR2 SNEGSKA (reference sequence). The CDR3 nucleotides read TGCAGTGCTAGAGATCCTGCGGCGGGGAGGGGCACAGATACGCAGTATTTT. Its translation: CSARDPAAGRGTDTQYF.

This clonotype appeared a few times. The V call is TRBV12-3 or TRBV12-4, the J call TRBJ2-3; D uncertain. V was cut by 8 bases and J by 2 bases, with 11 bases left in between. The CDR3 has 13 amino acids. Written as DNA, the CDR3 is TGTGCCAGCTCCTCGCGATACACAGATACGCAGTATTTT. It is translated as CASSSRYTDTQYF.

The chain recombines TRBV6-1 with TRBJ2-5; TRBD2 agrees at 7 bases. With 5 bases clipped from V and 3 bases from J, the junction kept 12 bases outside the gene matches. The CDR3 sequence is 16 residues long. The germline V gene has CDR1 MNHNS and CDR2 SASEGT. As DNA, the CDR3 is TGTGCCAGCAGTATCCGAGTCCGGGACTACAAAGAGACCCAGTACTTC. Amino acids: CASSIRVRDYKETQYF.

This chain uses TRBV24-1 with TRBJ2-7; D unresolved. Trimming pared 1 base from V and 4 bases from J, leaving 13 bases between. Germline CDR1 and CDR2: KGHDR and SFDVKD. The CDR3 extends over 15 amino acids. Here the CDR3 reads CATSDFPTFSYEQYF. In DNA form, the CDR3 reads TGTGCCACCAGTGATTTTCCGACTTTCAGTTACGAGCAGTACTTC.

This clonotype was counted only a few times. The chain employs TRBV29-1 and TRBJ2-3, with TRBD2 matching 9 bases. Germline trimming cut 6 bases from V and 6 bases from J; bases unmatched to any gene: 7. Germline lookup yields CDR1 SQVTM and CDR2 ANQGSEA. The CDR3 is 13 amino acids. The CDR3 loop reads CSVETSGRDTQYF. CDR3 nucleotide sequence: TGCAGCGTGGAAACTAGCGGGCGCGATACGCAGTATTTT.